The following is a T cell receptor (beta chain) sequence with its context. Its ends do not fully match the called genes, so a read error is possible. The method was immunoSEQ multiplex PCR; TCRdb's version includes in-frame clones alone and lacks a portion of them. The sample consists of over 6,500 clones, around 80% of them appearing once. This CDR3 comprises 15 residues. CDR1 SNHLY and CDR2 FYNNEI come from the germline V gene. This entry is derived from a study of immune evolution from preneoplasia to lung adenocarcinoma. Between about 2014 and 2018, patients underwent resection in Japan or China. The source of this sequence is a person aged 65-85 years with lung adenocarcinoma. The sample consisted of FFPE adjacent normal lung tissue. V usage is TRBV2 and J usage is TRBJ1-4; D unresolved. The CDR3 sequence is CANSDPDVPGEKLFF. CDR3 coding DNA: TGTGCCAACAGTGACCCGGACGTACCCGGGGAAAAACTGTTTTTT. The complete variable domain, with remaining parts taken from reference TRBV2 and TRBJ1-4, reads EPEVTQTPSHQVTQMGQEVILRCVPISNHLYFYWYRQILGQKVEFLVSFYNNEISEKSEIFDDQFSVERPDGSNFTLKIRSTKLEDSAMYFCANSDPDVPGEKLFFGSGTQLSVL.